These 15 T cell receptor beta chains came from one sample sequenced in a study of beta chain features in type 1 diabetes. The authors reverse transcribed all of the isolated RNA, so sequencing captured expressed TCRB transcripts. Sequencing used immunoSEQ multiplex PCR; TCRdb keeps in-frame clones, though not all of them. The sample lists about 240,000 clones; about 26% were seen once. Sequencing was performed on central memory CD4+ T cells from blood. Receptors were obtained from a man aged 25 to 45 in good health.

This clone was detected a few times. The rearrangement links TRBV21-1 to TRBJ2-1; TRBD1, the table's D call, was not compared with the DNA. TRBV21-1 is listed as a pseudogene. The CDR3 runs 14 residues. CDR3 protein: CASRIRVSYNEQFF. Written as DNA, the CDR3 is TGTGCCAGCCGGATCAGGGTGTCCTACAATGAGCAGTTCTTC.

The chain is built from TRBV29-1 and TRBJ2-4; 9 bases align to TRBD1. Germline lookup yields CDR1 SQVTM and CDR2 ANQGSEA. CDR3 size: 12 residues. Trimming removed 6 bases from V and 8 bases from J; junction bases left unmatched: 5. DNA for the CDR3: TGCAGCGTAGGGGGACAGGGCGACATTCAGTACTTC. It yields the protein CSVGGQGDIQYF.

CDR3 sequence reads: CASSTGDFGPNEKLFF. The CDR3 DNA reads TGTGCCAGCAGTACAGGGGATTTTGGTCCTAATGAAAAACTGTTTTTT. This chain uses TRBV7-9 with TRBJ1-4; TRBD1 aligns across 7 bases. The CDR3 has 16 residues. Germline values: CDR1 SEHNR, CDR2 FQNEAQ (reference sequence). J gave up 3 bases and V 6 bases, and 10 bases lay outside the gene matches. Complete variable domain (other parts from reference TRBV7-9 and TRBJ1-4): DTGVSQNPRHKITKRGQNVTFRCDPISEHNRLYWYRQTLGQGPEFLTYFQNEAQLEKSRLLSDRFSAERPKGSFSTLEIQRTEQGDSAMYLCASSTGDFGPNEKLFFGSGTQLSVL.

The chain has TRBV2 and TRBJ2-1; 12 bases align to TRBD2. After removal of 4 bases from V and 7 bases from J, the junction contained 2 bases not matched to a gene. Germline V lookup: CDR1 SNHLY, CDR2 FYNNEI. The CDR3 is 14 residues long. The CDR3 region is CASSASGRGNEQFF. CDR3 DNA sequence: TGTGCCAGCAGTGCTAGCGGGAGGGGAAATGAGCAGTTCTTC.

The chain is built from TRBV30 and TRBJ2-7, with 13 bases matching TRBD2. CDR3 length: 14 residues. Unmatched junction bases numbered 1, after V lost 3 bases and J lost 2 bases. From germline, CDR1 is GTSNPN and CDR2 SVGIG (reference sequence). CDR3: CAWRGLAGTYEQYF. The DNA of the CDR3 is TGTGCCTGGAGGGGACTAGCGGGGACCTACGAGCAGTACTTC.

The chain combines TRBV5-4 with TRBJ2-7; D unclear. Looked up from germline, CDR1 is SGHNT and CDR2 is YYREEE (reference sequence). This CDR3 is built from 15 residues. The ends were cut back, 4 bases at V and 6 bases at J, with 20 bases in the middle. As DNA, the CDR3 is TGTGCCAGCAGCAGCCAAGGGTATAGCCTCGGCGAGCAGTACTTC. The encoded protein is CASSSQGYSLGEQYF.

The J gene is TRBJ2-3, the V gene TRBV7-9, with 7 nucleotides matching TRBD2. Germline loops: CDR1 SEHNR, CDR2 FQNEAQ (reference sequence). The CDR3 sequence is 15 residues long. J lost 0 bases, V lost 2 bases, and 2 bases had no gene match. The CDR3 reads CASSLSGESTDTQYF. The CDR3 bases are TGTGCCAGCAGCTTAAGCGGGGAGAGCACAGATACGCAGTATTTT.

The chain recombines TRBV12-5 with TRBJ1-5; 7 bases are shared with TRBD1. Germline lookup yields CDR1 LGHNT and CDR2 FRNRAP. The ends lost 9 bases at V and 0 bases at J; junction bases unmatched: 5. The CDR3 consists of 14 residues. The CDR3 bases are TGTGCTAGCCGGGGGGACAGTAGCAATCAGCCCCAGCATTTT. As protein: CASRGDSSNQPQHF. The full variable domain, in which reference TRBV12-5 and TRBJ1-5 provide the parts outside the CDR3, is DARVTQTPRHKVTEMGQEVTMRCQPILGHNTVFWYRQTMMQGLELLAYFRNRAPLDDSGMPKDRFSAEMPDATLATLKIQPSEPRDSAVYFCASRGDSSNQPQHFGDGTRLSIL.

This clone was detected a few times. This sequence may be a read error, since a much larger clone differs from it by one base. The chain carries TRBV25-1 and TRBJ2-7; D possibly corresponds to TRBD1 (5 bases). Germline lookup yields CDR1 MGHDK and CDR2 SYGVNS. The CDR3 totals 11 residues. V lost 5 bases and J 3 bases, leaving 5 bases between the germline ends. The CDR3 sequence is CASSQGYEQYF. CDR3 sequence (DNA): TGTGCCAGCAGTCAGGGCTACGAGCAGTACTTC.

The CDR3, as DNA: TGCAGCGTTAAGGACGGCAGGGACGAGCAGTACTTC. This translates into CSVKDGRDEQYF. V is TRBV29-1 and J is TRBJ2-7; D is possibly TRBD1 (5 bases). Germline CDR1 SQVTM, CDR2 ANQGSEA. Trimming took off 5 bases at V and 5 bases at J, with 13 bases between the two ends. This CDR3 contains 12 residues.

This clone appeared a few times. This rearrangement joins TRBV10-3 to TRBJ2-5, with TRBD1 matching over 12 bases. The V segment lost 3 bases and the J segment 5 bases; nucleotides outside the gene matches: 10. Germline lookup yields CDR1 ENHRY and CDR2 SYGVKD. This CDR3 is 17 amino acids long. The CDR3 bases are TGTGCCATCAGTGATCCTCCCGGGACAGGGGGCCACGAGACCCAGTACTTC. It encodes CAISDPPGTGGHETQYF.

The chain has TRBV6-6 and TRBJ2-1, with a tentative D call TRBD1 (7 bases). V was trimmed by 7 bases and J by 5 bases, leaving 15 bases between them. CDR1 is MNHNY, CDR2 SVGAGI, per germline (reference sequence). There are 14 residues in the CDR3. The CDR3 loop reads CASTLEGAHNEQFF. The CDR3 coding sequence is TGTGCCAGCACCTTGGAGGGGGCGCACAATGAGCAGTTCTTC.

DNA for the CDR3: TGCGCCAGCAGGGGGTCGGGGGATCGGACAGATACGCAGTATTTT. Translation: CASRGSGDRTDTQYF. V and J are TRBV23-1 and TRBJ2-3; D possibly corresponds to TRBD2 (6 bases). TRBV23-1 is an ORF; its function is uncertain. Trimming removed 6 bases at V and 3 bases at J, with 16 bases between. This CDR3 is built from 15 residues.

This clone was observed many times. The genes are TRBV28 and TRBJ2-1; D is possibly TRBD1 (6 bases). The ends were cut back, 1 base at V and 4 bases at J, with 17 bases in the middle. The CDR3 loop spans 17 amino acids. The germline gives CDR1 MDHEN, CDR2 SYDVKM. Here the CDR3 reads CASSLFGQTRNYNEQFF. The CDR3 DNA reads TGTGCCAGCAGTTTATTCGGACAGACCAGAAATTACAATGAGCAGTTCTTC. The full variable domain, with the rest looked up from reference TRBV28 and TRBJ2-1, is DVKVTQSSRYLVKRTGEKVFLECVQDMDHENMFWYRQDPGLGLRLIYFSYDVKMKEKGDIPEGYSVSREKKERFSLILESASTNQTSMYLCASSLFGQTRNYNEQFFGPGTRLTVL.

The genes are TRBV29-1 and TRBJ1-1; 10 bases align to TRBD1. With 1 base clipped from V and 0 bases from J, the junction kept 8 bases outside the gene matches. The CDR3 runs 17 residues. Germline CDR1 and CDR2: SQVTM and ANQGSEA. CDR3 loop: CSVEVIGQGGLNTEAFF. In DNA, the CDR3 is TGCAGCGTTGAAGTTATAGGACAGGGGGGGTTGAACACTGAAGCTTTCTTT.